This T cell receptor (beta chain) is from a study of blood T cell repertoires in COVID-19. Germline lookup yields CDR1 SGHAT and CDR2 FQDESV (reference sequence). The CDR3 runs 16 residues. V dropped 2 bases and J dropped 4 bases, with 15 bases sitting between them. The repertoire was sequenced with immunoSEQ multiplex PCR; TCRdb's copy has only in-frame clones and lacks some. In the table there are some 400,000 clones, about 90% of which are singletons. The sample consisted of peripheral blood. The clonotype comes from a woman in her twenties or thirties with COVID-19, enrolled during active disease. The rearrangement links TRBV11-1 to TRBJ2-1, with D uncertain. This CDR3 is CASSLRSGGAYNEQFF. DNA for the CDR3: TGTGCCAGCAGCTTAAGGAGTGGCGGAGCGTACAATGAGCAGTTCTTC. Supplemented by reference TRBV11-1 and TRBJ2-1, the full variable domain reads EAEVAQSPRYKITEKSQAVAFWCDPISGHATLYWYRQILGQGPELLVQFQDESVVDDSQLPKDRFSAERLKGVDSTLKIQPAELGDSAMYLCASSLRSGGAYNEQFFGPGTRLTVL.